The TCR beta chain under discussion was sequenced for a study of T cell responses to AZD1222 COVID-19 vaccine. Deletions cut 6 bases from V and 1 base from J, with 10 bases between. Germline assignment: CDR1 ENHRY and CDR2 SYGVKD. The CDR3 is made up of 14 amino acids. Sequenced by immunoSEQ multiplex PCR; TCRdb stores in-frame clones only, minus some. The repertoire has under 150,000 clones, roughly 90% of them found once; the top ten carry about 2%. The TCR was taken from an adult who received the AZD1222 COVID-19 vaccine. This chain uses TRBV10-3 with TRBJ2-1; the D is unclear. Sequenced here: peripheral blood, sampled 28 days after the second AZD1222 dose. The CDR3: CAISSRVSYNEQFF. Here the CDR3 DNA reads TGTGCCATCAGCAGTAGGGTGTCCTACAATGAGCAGTTCTTC.